The 4 T cell receptor beta chains listed next were all sequenced from one sample in a study of blood T cell repertoires in COVID-19. TCRdb's table, derived via immunoSEQ multiplex PCR, lists solely in-frame clones and lacks some. This sample has about 400,000 clones; approximately 89% occur once, and the top ten carry 1.7%. The sample comprised PBMCs or T cells enriched from blood (not recorded which). All receptors come from a woman between 25 and 40 years old who had recovered from COVID-19.

The J gene is TRBJ1-4, the V gene TRBV27; D remains ambiguous. Trimming pared 0 bases from V and 7 bases from J, leaving 12 bases between. Germline V gives CDR1 MNHEY, CDR2 SMNVEV (reference sequence). This CDR3 is 15 amino acids long. In DNA, the CDR3 is TGTGCCAGCAGTTTATCTTCCTTCGGTGGTGAAAAACTGTTTTTT. Its translation is CASSLSSFGGEKLFF.

The chain uses TRBV2 and TRBJ1-5, with TRBD1 as a possible D gene (6 bases). Germline V lookup: CDR1 SNHLY, CDR2 FYNNEI. The CDR3 covers 15 residues. The V gene lost 4 bases and the J gene lost 5 bases, with 15 bases spanning the gap. In DNA form, the CDR3 reads TGTGCCAGCAGTGTCGGTCACGCAGGGGATCAGCCCCAGCATTTT. It translates to CASSVGHAGDQPQHF.

This clone was seen only a few times. The genes are TRBV25-1 and TRBJ2-1, with 10 bases lining up with TRBD2. Trimming cost V 4 bases and J 8 bases; bases outside gene matches: 5. The CDR3 totals 14 residues. CDR1 and CDR2 from the germline V gene are MGHDK and SYGVNS. CDR3 bases: TGTGCCAGCAGTGGGGAGCGGGAGGGTTATGAGCAGTTCTTC. It is translated as CASSGEREGYEQFF.

The DNA for the CDR3 is TGTGCCAGCAGTTACTCCACAGGGGCCCATGAAAAACTGTTTTTT. Translation gives CASSYSTGAHEKLFF. The chain carries TRBV6-5 and TRBJ1-4, with 7 bases fitting TRBD1. The V segment lost 0 bases and the J segment 6 bases; nucleotides outside the gene matches: 4. The V gene's germline CDR1 is MNHEY and CDR2 SVGAGI. CDR3 size: 15 residues.